This T cell receptor beta chain was observed in a study of shared clonotypes between healthy human individuals (dated by TCRdb to 2020 to 2022). Regarding the research as a whole: A couple of women and a few men aged 18 to 49 years were included in the cohort. Per donor, three plates each were used for CD4 naive and CD4 memory, two for CD8 naive, and one for CD8 memory. The study deeply sequenced blood TCR repertoires of 5 or 6 healthy adults to estimate repertoire size and the extent of clonotype sharing between individuals. Different laboratories and diverse techniques were used to prepare libraries and sequence TCR repertoires, to increase sequencing depth and limit assay-specific biases. Per donor, leukapheresis produced somewhere between about 0.9 and 9.5 billion PBMCs. The study at large found these results: Estimated clonotype richness was generally larger for naive than for memory subsets. Across a handful of donors, about 5.2% of naive CD4, roughly 3.8% of naive CD8, approximately 2.5% of memory CD4, and 0.4% of memory CD8 clonotypes were shared. Sampling was limited to blood, and TCR repertoires in tissue likely differ from TCR repertoires in blood. Based on pairwise subsampling, the degree of clonotype sharing among donors was expected to be affected by sequencing depth. Rarefaction of sorted-subset datasets indicated incomplete sequencing despite the large sequencing depth. Higher generation probabilities were observed for clonotypes shared by all four sorted-subset donors than for non-shared clonotypes. The small number of donors limited the genetic and exposure-history diversity represented.

Worth noting for this clone: No cognate antigen has been identified for it. No base-level quality is on record; no much larger clone is a single base apart.

Healthy HIV-negative adults with no recently reported acute infections or vaccinations were included as donors. Every donor was a Caucasian adult living in Nashville, Tennessee, USA. CD4+ T cells were enriched by magnetic negative selection, after which naive cells were positively selected on CD45RA and the negative fraction was taken as the memory subset. Blood was obtained by leukapheresis, after which PBMCs were separated by Ficoll-Histopaque density gradient centrifugation and cryopreserved in liquid nitrogen vapor phase. Analytical flow cytometry was used to check the purity and quantity of each magnetically sorted T cell population. Genomic DNA was isolated from each sorted fraction and quantified by UV absorbance on a Nanodrop 2000c. TCR CDR3 regions were amplified from genomic DNA by multiplex PCR using the deep immunoSEQ assay. Genomic DNA extracted from each cell subset was distributed evenly over all wells of several immunoSEQ 96-well plates, and each plate served as one replicate. For sorted subsets, each replicate PCR was loaded with about 0.2 ug genomic DNA, equivalent to 25,000 to 35,000 T cell genomes. The purified libraries were quantified using a Qubit 3.0 fluorometer, sized with a Bioanalyzer 2100, and then quantified again using the KAPA Library Quantification kit. Every immunoSEQ 96-well plate was sequenced on a separate single-read 150-cycle Illumina NextSeq 550 flow cell. In the authors' own workflow: The immunoSEQ output contained only junctional sequences without quality scores, so filtering could not match that applied to full-length reads. Sequences were annotated with PyIR, a Python wrapper for IgBLAST v1.9, and V/J genes and CDR3 were assigned using IMGT germline references. Reads were removed for weak V/J assignments (E-value above 1e-6), missing CDR3, stop codons, out-of-frame junctions, or ambiguous translated residues. A V3J clonotype was defined by an identical inferred V gene, J gene, and CDR3 amino acid sequence. The percentage overlap between two repertoires was calculated by dividing the number of shared unique clonotypes by the size of the smaller repertoire. Three approaches were used to assess repertoire richness: RTK rarefaction, the Chao1 estimator, and Recon v2.1 estimates of unobserved clonotypes. Generation probabilities were computed with OLGA for all TCRbeta clonotypes obtained by the gDNA method from a handful of donors. As stored in TCRdb, this immuneACCESS dataset retains in-frame rearrangements with V and J assigned. A fraction of the clones does not appear; measured against another copy, unresolved V genes explain less than half of the discrepancy, and the remainder lacks a known reason. That table gives V, J and clone size, and the DNA gave D and trimming. Recorded for this sample are a few million clones; about 90% of them occurred a single time. The top ten clonotypes cover 0.37% of the sample.

The receptor's source is a man aged 18 to 35 in good health. Some clones in this sample may be carry-over from other donors' samples. What was sequenced was naive CD4+ T cells from PBMCs. Per the publication, the cell subset or site label means: CD45RA+ positively selected.

The bases are TGTGCCAGCAGCCATGGACTAGCGGGAGATACGCAGTATTTT. The encoded protein is CASSHGLAGDTQYF. The sequence is built from TRBV7-7 and TRBJ2-3; 11 central bases correspond to TRBD2. Spanning cysteine to phenylalanine, the CDR3 consists of 14 amino acids. CDR3 DNA only is kept here, 42 bases in frame from base 1. For this chain, trimming is 5 bases at the V end and 5 bases at the J end, and the number of junction bases without a gene match is 3. The CDR1 and CDR2 encoded by the germline V gene (reference sequence) are SSHAT and FNYEAQ.